This T cell receptor beta chain was sequenced in a study of blood T cell repertoires in COVID-19. Study-level information: The origin of the acute and convalescent COVID-19 samples was the United States, Italy and Spain. In each case, the material was cDNA or gDNA derived from T cells, B-cell-depleted T cells, or PBMCs.

This clone was counted between two and nine times. The CDR3 runs 14 residues. The V segment lost 5 bases and the J segment 10 bases; nucleotides outside the gene matches: 9. The germline CDR1 and CDR2 sequences are SGHTA and FQGNSA. Data came from immunoSEQ multiplex PCR; TCRdb stores just in-frame clones and leaves some out. The sample has 60,000 to 80,000 clones; roughly 84% are singletons. The clonotype originates from a man in his fifties with active COVID-19. The sequencing sample was made of peripheral blood. The gene calls are TRBV7-2 and TRBJ1-5; 9 bases fit TRBD1. The DNA of the CDR3 is TGTGCCAGCAGCGTAAAGGACAGGGGAGGACCCCAGCATTTT. Translating it yields CASSVKDRGGPQHF.